This entry describes one T cell receptor (beta chain). Trimming stripped 1 base from V and 2 bases from J, with 9 bases between. CDR3 length: 14 residues. Per germline, CDR1 SGHRS and CDR2 YFSETQ. Sequencing was performed with immunoSEQ multiplex PCR; in TCRdb, only in-frame clones are kept and a portion is missing. The sample records under 25,000 clones, around 79% being singletons. The data were obtained in a study of T cells and Merkel cell carcinoma outcomes. The sequenced sample consisted of tumor tissue from Merkel cell carcinoma. The sequence was collected from a human donor with Merkel cell carcinoma. The chain combines TRBV5-1 with TRBJ2-5; D may be TRBD1 (5 bases). The CDR3 protein is CASSLTGPQETQYF. CDR3 nucleotides: TGCGCCAGCAGCTTGACAGGACCTCAAGAGACCCAGTACTTC.